The next 11 T cell receptor beta chains were all read from a single sample in a study of regulatory T cells in long-lasting Graves disease. Sample time point: persistent/refractory GD, antithyroid drugs over 5 years with positive TRAb. Construction of the TCR library relied on RNA isolated from PBMCs. With iRepertoire HTBI primers and Arm-PCR of CDR3 regions, TCR beta libraries were built. One entry per CDR3 protein results from TCRdb running MiXCR on the multiplex PCR reads. This sample carries a few hundred thousand distinct CDR3 sequences, around 22% of them seen once, and the ten largest clones take about 27%. The sample consisted of peripheral blood mononuclear cells (PBMCs), taken when the disease was refractory, from a patient treated with antithyroid drugs. The receptors originated from a female donor with Graves disease.

The V call is TRBV30, the J call TRBJ1-6; D possibly corresponds to TRBD1 (6 bases). CDR1 GTSNPN and CDR2 SVGIG come from the germline V gene (reference sequence). Trimming removed 4 bases from V and 4 bases from J, with 11 bases in between. This CDR3 contains 14 residues. The CDR3 DNA follows: TGTGCCTGGAAAGGGGGAAGTTATAATTCACCCCTCCACTTT. Its protein is CAWKGGSYNSPLHF.

This clonotype occurred many times. The chain carries TRBV28 and TRBJ2-7, with D maybe TRBD1 (6 bases). Germline V gives CDR1 MDHEN, CDR2 SYDVKM. The CDR3 is made up of 12 amino acids. V was shortened by 8 bases and J by 4 bases, with 12 bases between the two germline ends. The CDR3 region has the DNA TGTGCCAGCCTGGGACAATTGTACGAGCAGTACTTC. Encoded protein: CASLGQLYEQYF.

The chain employs TRBV7-3 and TRBJ2-7, with 15 bases that match TRBD2. The length of the CDR3 is 18 residues. CDR1 and CDR2 from the germline V gene are SGHTA and FQGTGA. V shed 5 bases and J 2 bases; nucleotides not matched to a gene: 10. CDR3 DNA: TGTGCCAGCAGCACAAGGGGGGGACTAGCGGGAGGTCCCTACGAGCAGTACTTC. Its protein is CASSTRGGLAGGPYEQYF.

This clonotype was counted ten times or more. The rearrangement joins TRBV2 to TRBJ2-7, with D unresolved. The CDR3 contains 15 residues. V shed 8 bases and J shed 4 bases, with 21 bases lying between them. Germline assignment: CDR1 SNHLY and CDR2 FYNNEI. CDR3 nucleotide sequence: TGTGCCAGCGCCCTACGTGGCACGGACCGGTACGAGCAGTACTTC. It is translated as CASALRGTDRYEQYF.

The chain carries TRBV19 and TRBJ1-5; a possible D gene is TRBD1 (5 bases). CDR1 is LNHDA, CDR2 SQIVND, per germline (reference sequence). Trimming cost V 4 bases and J 4 bases, with 11 bases left between them. This CDR3 region has 14 residues. The chain's CDR3 is CASSTGRDNQPQHF. The CDR3 nucleotides are TGTGCCAGTAGTACGGGACGGGATAATCAGCCCCAGCATTTT.

J is TRBJ2-2 and V is TRBV29-1; D not resolved. With 4 bases removed from V and 1 base from J, the gap between germline ends came to 10 bases. Germline V CDR1 and CDR2: SQVTM, ANQGSEA. The CDR3 extends over 14 amino acids. The CDR3 coding sequence is TGCAGCGTTGGGTTAACCGTGAACACCGGGGAGCTGTTTTTT. This encodes CSVGLTVNTGELFF.

There are many counts of this clonotype. The chain joins TRBV6-1 to TRBJ2-2, with 8 bases that match TRBD2. The junction had 7 bases not matched to a gene; V was cut back by 8 bases and J by 5 bases. The germline gives CDR1 MNHNS, CDR2 SASEGT. The CDR3 is 14 amino acids. The CDR3 protein is CASLGLAKTGELFF. The CDR3 nucleotides read TGTGCCAGCCTTGGACTAGCTAAAACCGGGGAGCTGTTTTTT.

The sample holds many counts of this clonotype. The chain recombines TRBV11-1 with TRBJ2-5; 9 bases map to TRBD1. V gave up 4 bases and J gave up 5 bases; unmatched junction bases: 14. The CDR3 has 17 residues. CDR1 and CDR2 from the germline V gene are SGHAT and FQDESV (reference sequence). The CDR3 reads CASSSTYWTGERETQYF. The DNA of the CDR3 is TGTGCCAGCAGCTCGACCTACTGGACAGGGGAGAGGGAGACCCAGTACTTC.

In its sample, this clonotype was seen many times. The genes are TRBV20-1 and TRBJ2-5, with 7 bases identical to TRBD2. Germline CDR1 is DFQATT and CDR2 is SNEGSKA (reference sequence). The CDR3 is 12 residues long. V lost 6 bases and J lost 5; bases outside the gene matches: 6. CDR3 sequence (DNA): TGCAGTGCGGGGGGGGAGTTGGAGACCCAGTACTTC. Translated, it gives CSAGGELETQYF.

At least ten counts were recorded for this clonotype. This sequence joins TRBV28 and TRBJ1-2; D possibly corresponds to TRBD1 (5 bases). The CDR3 sequence is 15 residues long. Trimming cost V 4 bases and J 6 bases, with 18 bases left between them. Germline V gene lookup returns CDR1 MDHEN and CDR2 SYDVKM. The CDR3 loop is CASSYNARVFHGYTF. The CDR3 nucleotides read TGTGCCAGCAGTTACAATGCCAGGGTATTTCATGGCTACACCTTC.

V gene TRBV19 combines with J gene TRBJ2-6; 8 bases match TRBD1. The CDR3 runs to 16 residues. Germline V lookup: CDR1 LNHDA, CDR2 SQIVND (reference sequence). V was clipped by 3 bases and J by 3 bases; unmatched bases: 4. The DNA of the CDR3 is TGTGCCAGTAGTATCGGACAGGGTTTTGGGGCCAACGTCCTGACTTTC. It yields the protein CASSIGQGFGANVLTF.